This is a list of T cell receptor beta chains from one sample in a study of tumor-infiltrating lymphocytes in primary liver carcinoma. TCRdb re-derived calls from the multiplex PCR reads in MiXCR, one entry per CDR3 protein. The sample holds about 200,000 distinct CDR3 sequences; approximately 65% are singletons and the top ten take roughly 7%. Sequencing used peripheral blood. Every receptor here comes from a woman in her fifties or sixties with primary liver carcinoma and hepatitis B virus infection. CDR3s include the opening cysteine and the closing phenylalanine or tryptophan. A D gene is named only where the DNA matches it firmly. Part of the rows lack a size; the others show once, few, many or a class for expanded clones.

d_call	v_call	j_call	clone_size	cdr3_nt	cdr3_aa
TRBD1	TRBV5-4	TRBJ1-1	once	TGTGCCAGCAGCCCACGGACAGGGAAAACTGAAGCTTTCTTT	CASSPRTGKTEAFF
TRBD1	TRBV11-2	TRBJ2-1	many	TGTGCCAGCAGCTCACCCCGGACAGGTTCTACGAAGGACAATGAGCAGTTCTTC	CASSSPRTGSTKDNEQFF
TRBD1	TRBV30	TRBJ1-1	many	TGTGCCTGGCACCGGGACAGGGGGAGGAACACTGAAGCTTTCTTT	CAWHRDRGRNTEAFF
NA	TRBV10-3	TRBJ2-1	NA	TGTGCCATCAGTGAGTCGAACAGGGAATCCAATGAGCAGTTCTTC	CAISESNRESNEQFF
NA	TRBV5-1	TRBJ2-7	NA	TGCGCCAGCAGCGCGGGACAGATCCTTCACGAGCAGTACTTC	CASSAGQILHEQYF
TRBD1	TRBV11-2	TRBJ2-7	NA	TGTGCCAACAGTCAGACAGGGGCCACCTACGAGCAGTACTTC	CANSQTGATYEQYF
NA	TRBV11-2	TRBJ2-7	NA	TGTGCCAGCAACTTAGGTATCCCTTCCTACGAGCAGTACTTC	CASNLGIPSYEQYF
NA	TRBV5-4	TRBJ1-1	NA	TGTGACAGCAGCTTGAGGTACATGAACACTGAAGCTTTCTTT	CDSSLRYMNTEAFF
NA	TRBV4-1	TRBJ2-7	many	TGCGCCAGCAGCCAGCTCAGGGAGCTCGAGCAGTACTTC	CASSQLRELEQYF
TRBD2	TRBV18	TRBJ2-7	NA	TGTGCCAGCTCACCACTGGGGTGGCAAGTACTAGCGGGAGTAAACGAGCAGTACTTC	CASSPLGWQVLAGVNEQYF
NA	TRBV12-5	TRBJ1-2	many	TGTGCTAGTGGTTTGGGCTCCAACTATGGCTACACCTTC	CASGLGSNYGYTF
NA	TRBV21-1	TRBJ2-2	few	TGTGCCAGCAGGTGGCTAGAGGACACCGGGGAGCTGTTTTTT	CASRWLEDTGELFF
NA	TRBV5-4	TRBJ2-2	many	TGTGCCAGCAGCTTGGACATGTATGGGGAGCTGTTTTTT	CASSLDMYGELFF
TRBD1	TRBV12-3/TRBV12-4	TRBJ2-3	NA	TGTGCCAGCAGCCAGGGACAGGGTCGTATAGATACGCAGTATTTT	CASSQGQGRIDTQYF
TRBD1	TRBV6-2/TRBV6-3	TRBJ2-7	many	TGTGCCAGCAGTACAGGGGTCGAGCAGTACTTC	CASSTGVEQYF
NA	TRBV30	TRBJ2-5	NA	TGTGCCTGGAGTGCCCAAACAAAACCCGTCTTGGTAGAGACCCAGTACTTC	CAWSAQTKPVLVETQYF
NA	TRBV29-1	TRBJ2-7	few	TGCAGCGCCTCGAGACGGACACCGTACGAGCAGTACTTC	CSASRRTPYEQYF
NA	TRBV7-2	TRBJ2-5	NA	TGTGCCAGCAGCCTAGGGGGGAGTATGGAGACCCAGTACTTC	CASSLGGSMETQYF
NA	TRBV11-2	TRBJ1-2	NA	TGTACCAGCAGTAGGGACTGGCAAGACTATGGCTACACCTTC	CTSSRDWQDYGYTF
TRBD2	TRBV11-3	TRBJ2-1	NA	TGTGCCAGCAGCTTAGGTCAAGGCGGGAGGGCCGATAATGAGCAGTTCTTC	CASSLGQGGRADNEQFF
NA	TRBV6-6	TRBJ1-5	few	TGTGCCAGCACCTCCGGACAGTCGAAGAATCAGCCCCAGCATTTT	CASTSGQSKNQPQHF
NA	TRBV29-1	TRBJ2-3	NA	TGCAGCGCCGGGACCGCAATGGGGGATACGCATTATTTT	CSAGTAMGDTHYF
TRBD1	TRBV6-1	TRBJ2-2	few	TGTGCCAGCAGTGAAGCGCTTCGGTGGGACAGGGACTCCGGGGAGCTGTTTTTT	CASSEALRWDRDSGELFF
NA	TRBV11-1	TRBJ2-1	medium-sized	TGTGCCAGCAGCTTAGGAGGGTACAATGAGCAGTTCTTC	CASSLGGYNEQFF
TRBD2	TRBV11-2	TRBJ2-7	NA	TGCACCAGCAGCTACGGCGGGAGGACCTCGGGATGCGAGCAGTACTTC	CTSSYGGRTSGCEQYF
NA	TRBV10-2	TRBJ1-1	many	TGCGCCAGCAGTACCCGGGACGGGGCTGAAGCTTTCTTT	CASSTRDGAEAFF
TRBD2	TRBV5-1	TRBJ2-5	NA	TGCGCCAGCAGCTTTGGGCTAGCGGGACAAGAGGCCCAGTACTTC	CASSFGLAGQEAQYF
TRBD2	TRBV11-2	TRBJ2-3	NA	TGTGCCAGCAGCTCGGCGGGAGCCGAAGGTACGCAGTATTTT	CASSSAGAEGTQYF
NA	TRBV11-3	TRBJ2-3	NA	TGTGCCGGCAGCTTAGATCGACATGCTACAGATACGCGGTATTTT	CAGSLDRHATDTRYF
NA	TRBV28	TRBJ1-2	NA	TGTGCCAGCAGTTCCACCGGGACGAATGGCTACACCTTC	CASSSTGTNGYTF
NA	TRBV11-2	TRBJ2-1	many	TGTGCCAGCAGCAACCATCCCGTAGTCCGGGACTCGAGATACAATGAGCAGTTCTTC	CASSNHPVVRDSRYNEQFF
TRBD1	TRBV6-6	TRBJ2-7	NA	TGTGCCAGCAATCAGACAGGGGCCTACGAGCAGTACTTC	CASNQTGAYEQYF
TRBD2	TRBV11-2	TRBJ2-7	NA	TGTGCCAGCAGCTTATCGCTAGCGGGATCCTACGAGCAGTACTTC	CASSLSLAGSYEQYF
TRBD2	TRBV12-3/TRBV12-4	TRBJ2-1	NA	TGTGCCTGCAGTTTTTTGGCTTGCGGGAGGGACAATGAGCAGTTCTTC	CACSFLACGRDNEQFF
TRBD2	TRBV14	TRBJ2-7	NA	TGTGCCAGCGGCCCCGGGACTAGGTCCACCTACGAGCAGTACTTC	CASGPGTRSTYEQYF
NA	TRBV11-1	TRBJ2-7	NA	TGTGCCAGCAGCTCCCGGGACCGCTTATACAAGCAGTACTTC	CASSSRDRLYKQYF
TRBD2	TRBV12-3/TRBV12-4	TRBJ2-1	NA	TGTGCCAGCAGTTTAAGCGGGGTCACCAATAAGCAGTTCTTC	CASSLSGVTNKQFF